These 30 T cell receptor beta chains were all obtained from the same sample, sequenced in a study of blood T cell repertoires in COVID-19. Produced via immunoSEQ multiplex PCR; TCRdb's table is partial and in-frame only. The table records 150,000 to 200,000 clones, around 85% of them present only once. Sequenced: peripheral blood. The receptor source for this set is a human donor in a cohort sampled during active COVID-19.

The chain combines TRBV28 with TRBJ2-3; D remains ambiguous. V lost 8 bases to trimming and J lost 1 base, with 16 bases between them. This CDR3 is 15 amino acids long. The germline V gene has CDR1 MDHEN and CDR2 SYDVKM. CDR3 loop: CASQLPARGTDTQYF. In DNA, the CDR3 is TGTGCCAGCCAACTCCCAGCGCGAGGCACAGATACGCAGTATTTT.

The chain joins TRBV6-5 to TRBJ2-7; 10 positions agree with TRBD1. CDR1 and CDR2 from the germline V gene are MNHEY and SVGAGI. This CDR3 spans 14 amino acids. V shed 6 bases and J 3 bases; nucleotides not matched to a gene: 5. In nucleotides, the CDR3 is TGTGCCAGCAGCGGGGGACAGGGGTACTACGAGCAGTACTTC. This codes for CASSGGQGYYEQYF.

The V and J genes are TRBV30 and TRBJ2-5; 7 bases are a match to TRBD2. The CDR3 spans 16 residues. Germline CDR1 reads GTSNPN; CDR2 reads SVGIG (reference sequence). The junction had 11 bases not matched to a gene; V was cut back by 3 bases and J by 1 base. CDR3 DNA: TGTGCCTGGAGATTATCGGGAGCGGGGCCCCAAGAGACCCAGTACTTC. Residues: CAWRLSGAGPQETQYF.

The genes are TRBV7-8 and TRBJ2-3; 8 bases are a match to TRBD2. V was clipped by 6 bases and J by 3 bases; unmatched bases: 5. This CDR3 has 14 amino acids. Looked up from germline, CDR1 is SGHVS and CDR2 is FQNEAQ. The CDR3 loop is CASSSGGRTDTQYF. CDR3 nucleotide sequence: TGTGCCAGCAGTTCGGGGGGGCGAACAGATACGCAGTATTTT.

V gene TRBV6-2 or TRBV6-3 combines with J gene TRBJ1-5; the D gene is possibly TRBD1 (5 bases). CDR1 is MNHEY, CDR2 SVGEGT, per germline. CDR3 length: 15 residues. V lost 5 bases, J lost 0 bases, and 11 bases lay in between. CDR3 DNA sequence: TGTGCCAGCAGTCCCGACAGCTATAGCAATCAGCCCCAGCATTTT. As protein: CASSPDSYSNQPQHF.

The chain carries TRBV28 and TRBJ2-7; 7 nucleotides match TRBD1. This CDR3 comprises 14 residues. J gave up 2 bases and V 8 bases, and 9 bases lay outside the gene matches. Germline V gene sequence: CDR1 MDHEN, CDR2 SYDVKM. CDR3 sequence reads: CASPSGTAPYEQYF. CDR3 DNA: TGTGCCAGCCCCTCCGGGACAGCCCCCTACGAGCAGTACTTC. Filled out from reference TRBV28 and TRBJ2-7, the complete variable domain reads DVKVTQSSRYLVKRTGEKVFLECVQDMDHENMFWYRQDPGLGLRLIYFSYDVKMKEKGDIPEGYSVSREKKERFSLILESASTNQTSMYLCASPSGTAPYEQYFGPGTRLTVT.

This chain links TRBV7-8 with TRBJ1-4; 9 nucleotides match TRBD1. Germline assignment: CDR1 SGHVS and CDR2 FQNEAQ. The CDR3 is 14 residues long. After removal of 1 base from V and 6 bases from J, the junction contained 0 bases not matched to a gene. CDR3 amino acids: CASSLGTGDEKLFF. In DNA form, the CDR3 reads TGTGCCAGCAGCTTAGGGACAGGGGATGAAAAACTGTTTTTT. Looking up the rest from reference TRBV7-8 and TRBJ1-4 gives the full variable domain: GAGVSQSPRYKVAKRGQDVALRCDPISGHVSLFWYQQALGQGPEFLTYFQNEAQLDKSGLPSDRFFAERPEGSVSTLKIQRTQQEDSAVYLCASSLGTGDEKLFFGSGTQLSVL.

The chain couples TRBV19 to TRBJ2-5; perhaps TRBD2 as D (6 bases). V was clipped by 3 bases and J by 5 bases, with 13 bases between them. The CDR3 runs to 14 residues. Germline CDR1 reads LNHDA; CDR2 reads SQIVND (reference sequence). CDR3 in amino acids: CASSIRTAGETQYF. CDR3 in DNA: TGTGCCAGTAGTATTAGGACCGCGGGGGAGACCCAGTACTTC.

The rearrangement links TRBV7-8 to TRBJ1-4; D unclear. Germline V gives CDR1 SGHVS, CDR2 FQNEAQ. Trimming removed 6 bases at V and 0 bases at J, with 11 bases between. This CDR3 region has 15 residues. CDR3 DNA: TGTGCCAGCAGGAAGAACTTAGCAACTAATGAAAAACTGTTTTTT. This sequence encodes CASRKNLATNEKLFF.

The V call is TRBV5-6, the J call TRBJ2-5; 8 positions match TRBD2. From germline, CDR1 is SGHDT and CDR2 YYEEEE. Germline trimming cut 2 bases from V and 3 bases from J; bases unmatched to any gene: 12. The CDR3 extends over 17 amino acids. CDR3 nucleotide sequence: TGTGCCAGCAGCTTTCTGGAAGCGGGAGTTTTCAAAGAGACCCAGTACTTC. It specifies CASSFLEAGVFKETQYF. Full variable domain (remainder filled in from reference TRBV5-6 and TRBJ2-5): DAGVTQSPTHLIKTRGQQVTLRCSPKSGHDTVSWYQQALGQGPQFIFQYYEEEERQRGNFPDRFSGHQFPNYSSELNVNALLLGDSALYLCASSFLEAGVFKETQYFGPGTRLLVL.

The chain is built from TRBV6-6 and TRBJ1-4; 8 bases fit TRBD1. Trimming at V came to 4 bases and at J to 1 base, leaving 2 bases not matched to a gene. Germline V gene lookup returns CDR1 MNHNY and CDR2 SVGAGI (reference sequence). This CDR3 is 15 amino acids long. CDR3 sequence: CASSLDRGTNEKLFF. The CDR3 DNA sequence: TGTGCCAGCAGTTTAGACAGGGGAACTAATGAAAAACTGTTTTTT.

This chain connects TRBV7-2 to TRBJ1-2; D gene unclear. This CDR3 region has 14 residues. Germline CDR1 and CDR2: SGHTA and FQGNSA. V lost 1 base and J 4 bases, leaving 10 bases between the germline ends. This CDR3 reads CASSLGVGGYGYTF. In nucleotides, the CDR3 is TGTGCCAGCAGCTTAGGAGTAGGCGGCTATGGCTACACCTTC.

This chain links TRBV6-1 with TRBJ2-7, with D possibly TRBD1 on 6 matching bases. Trimming cost V 2 bases and J 2 bases, with 13 bases left between them. The CDR3 totals 15 residues. Germline-derived CDR1 and CDR2 are MNHNS and SASEGT. The CDR3 is CASSEKRTAPYEQYF. The CDR3 nucleotides read TGTGCCAGCAGTGAAAAGAGGACAGCTCCCTACGAGCAGTACTTC.

The rearrangement links TRBV29-1 to TRBJ2-7; tentative D call: TRBD2 (5 bases). V lost 8 bases, J lost 1 base, and 27 bases lay in between. Germline values: CDR1 SQVTM, CDR2 ANQGSEA. The CDR3 covers 17 residues. The CDR3 DNA follows: TGCAGCCTTTCTCCGGGCCTGGGAGTGTTCAGGTCCTACGAGCAGTACTTC. Its translation: CSLSPGLGVFRSYEQYF.

In DNA form, the CDR3 reads TGTGCCAGCAGCCTCAGGGATTGGACCTACAATGAGCAGTTCTTC. It codes for CASSLRDWTYNEQFF. The chain employs TRBV13 and TRBJ2-1, with D perhaps matching TRBD1 (5 bases). The germline CDR1 and CDR2 sequences are PRHDT and FYEKMQ (reference sequence). The CDR3 length is 15 residues. The germline V and J ends were trimmed by 5 bases and 2 bases, with 13 bases remaining between them. Full variable domain (rest looked up from reference TRBV13 and TRBJ2-1): AAGVIQSPRHLIKEKRETATLKCYPIPRHDTVYWYQQGPGQDPQFLISFYEKMQSDKGSIPDRFSAQQFSDYHSELNMSSLELGDSALYFCASSLRDWTYNEQFFGPGTRLTVL.

V and J are TRBV28 and TRBJ2-7, with 9 bases identical to TRBD1. The CDR3 is 15 amino acids. Unmatched junction bases numbered 7, after V lost 5 bases and J lost 2 bases. Germline V gene lookup returns CDR1 MDHEN and CDR2 SYDVKM. The CDR3 nucleotides are TGTGCCAGCAGTACCCCCGGGACAGGGCCCTACGAGCAGTACTTC. Protein sequence: CASSTPGTGPYEQYF. Looking up the rest from reference TRBV28 and TRBJ2-7 gives the full variable domain: DVKVTQSSRYLVKRTGEKVFLECVQDMDHENMFWYRQDPGLGLRLIYFSYDVKMKEKGDIPEGYSVSREKKERFSLILESASTNQTSMYLCASSTPGTGPYEQYFGPGTRLTVT.

The genes are TRBV4-2 and TRBJ1-5; no firm D call. Trimming cost V 3 bases and J 5 bases, with 11 bases left between them. This CDR3 spans 14 amino acids. In germline, CDR1 is LGHNA, CDR2 YNFKEQ. CDR3 sequence: CASSHPDQDQPQHF. In DNA form, the CDR3 reads TGTGCCAGCAGCCACCCCGACCAGGATCAGCCCCAGCATTTT.

This clone came up a few times. This rearrangement joins TRBV5-4 to TRBJ1-2; D gene ambiguous. With 3 bases removed from V and 0 bases from J, the gap between germline ends came to 6 bases. Germline V gene data show CDR1 as SGHNT and CDR2 as YYREEE (reference sequence). The CDR3 contains 13 residues. In DNA, the CDR3 is TGTGCCAGCAGCTCGGGAGCTAACTATGGCTACACCTTC. It translates to CASSSGANYGYTF.

This sequence joins TRBV10-3 and TRBJ2-5, with TRBD2 matching 8 bases. Trimming took 4 bases from V and 0 from J; bases not matched to a gene: 1. Germline V CDR1 and CDR2: ENHRY, SYGVKD. CDR3 length: 14 amino acids. The CDR3 DNA reads as TGTGCCATCAGTGGGACTAGCTACCAAGAGACCCAGTACTTC. Its protein product is CAISGTSYQETQYF.

This clone was seen just once. The chain recombines TRBV5-4 with TRBJ2-5; 7 nucleotides line up with TRBD2. The germline V gene encodes CDR1 SGHNT and CDR2 YYREEE (reference sequence). This CDR3 has 13 amino acids. The V segment lost 5 bases and the J segment 1 base; nucleotides outside the gene matches: 2. CDR3 in amino acids: CASRSGIQETQYF. The DNA for the CDR3 is TGTGCCAGCAGAAGCGGGATCCAAGAGACCCAGTACTTC.

The V gene is TRBV2, the J gene TRBJ2-1; 7 nucleotides align to TRBD2. This CDR3 has 14 amino acids. Germline V lookup: CDR1 SNHLY, CDR2 FYNNEI. V was pared by 7 bases and J by 7 bases, with 10 bases of the junction left unmatched. CDR3 in amino acids: CASTSSGPENEQFF. For the CDR3, the DNA is TGTGCCAGCACCTCTAGCGGACCTGAGAATGAGCAGTTCTTC.

In this sample, this clone turned up a few times. The chain has TRBV10-3 and TRBJ1-1; D gene uncertain. V gave up 10 bases and J gave up 3 bases, with 9 bases separating them. Looked up from germline, CDR1 is ENHRY and CDR2 is SYGVKD. The CDR3 has 11 amino acids. For the CDR3, the DNA is TGTGCCAGCATGGCTGACACTGAAGCTTTCTTT. Translated, it gives CASMADTEAFF.

This clone has more than one count but fewer than ten. The CDR3 DNA is TGTGCCTGGAGTCGACCGGACAGTCGGCACACTGAAGCTTTCTTT. Amino acids: CAWSRPDSRHTEAFF. J is TRBJ1-1 and V is TRBV30; D perhaps matches TRBD1 (6 bases). The V gene's germline CDR1 is GTSNPN and CDR2 SVGIG (reference sequence). The CDR3 runs to 15 residues. Deletions cut 2 bases from V and 3 bases from J, with 16 bases between.

The chain carries TRBV4-2 and TRBJ2-1, with 7 nucleotides matching TRBD2. Looked up from germline, CDR1 is LGHNA and CDR2 is YNFKEQ. CDR3 length: 16 residues. The trim removed 4 bases at V and 4 bases at J, leaving 10 bases unmatched. The CDR3 DNA reads TGTGCCAGCAGCCCTTTGGCGGGAGTGATGTACAATGAGCAGTTCTTC. This codes for CASSPLAGVMYNEQFF.

In this sample, this clone turned up a few times. The rearrangement joins TRBV15 to TRBJ1-6; D unclear. Germline V lookup: CDR1 LNHNV, CDR2 YYDKDF (reference sequence). This CDR3 contains 14 residues. Trimming took 8 bases from V and 7 from J, leaving 15 bases between them. The chain's CDR3 is CATAQKDFNSPLHF. The CDR3 DNA is TGTGCCACCGCGCAAAAGGACTTCAATTCACCCCTCCACTTT.

The chain couples TRBV19 to TRBJ1-6; 11 nucleotides match TRBD1. The CDR3 has 16 amino acids. Looked up from germline, CDR1 is LNHDA and CDR2 is SQIVND (reference sequence). Trimming removed 6 bases from V and 4 bases from J; junction bases left unmatched: 5. CDR3: CASSEGQGVYNSPLHF. The CDR3 DNA reads as TGTGCCAGTAGCGAGGGACAGGGGGTTTATAATTCACCCCTCCACTTT. Filled out from reference TRBV19 and TRBJ1-6, the complete variable domain reads DGGITQSPKYLFRKEGQNVTLSCEQNLNHDAMYWYRQDPGQGLRLIYYSQIVNDFQKGDIAEGYSVSREKKESFPLTVTSAQKNPTAFYLCASSEGQGVYNSPLHFGNGTRLTVT.

With respect to this clone: The same CDR3 arises from other DNA sequences in this sample as well. The J gene is TRBJ1-1, the V gene TRBV11-2, with 8 positions matching TRBD1. The CDR3 has 13 amino acids. V lost 6 bases to trimming and J lost 3 bases; unmatched junction nucleotides: 3. Looked up from germline, CDR1 is SGHAT and CDR2 is FQNNGV. The CDR3 nucleotides read TGTGCCAGCAGTTTGGACAGGGACACTGAAGCTTTCTTT. This translates into CASSLDRDTEAFF.

This clone was detected only once. The chain is built from TRBV7-3 and TRBJ2-1, with D tentatively TRBD1 (7 bases). The CDR3 has 15 amino acids. V lost 4 bases, J lost 0 bases, and 10 bases lay in between. From germline, CDR1 is SGHTA and CDR2 FQGTGA. CDR3: CASSSGGSSYNEQFF. The CDR3 DNA follows: TGTGCCAGCAGCTCAGGGGGGAGCTCCTACAATGAGCAGTTCTTC.

The V and J genes are TRBV30 and TRBJ2-7; no definite D call. Germline V gene sequence: CDR1 GTSNPN, CDR2 SVGIG (reference sequence). The CDR3 is made up of 12 amino acids. Trimming pared 5 bases from V and 4 bases from J, leaving 12 bases between. The CDR3 DNA reads as TGTGCCTGGGCCCAATCAGGTTACGAGCAGTACTTC. Amino acids: CAWAQSGYEQYF.

The genes are TRBV7-9 and TRBJ1-5, with TRBD1 matching 8 bases. The length of the CDR3 is 17 residues. Germline V gene data show CDR1 as SEHNR and CDR2 as FQNEAQ (reference sequence). With V trimmed by 3 bases and J by 5 bases, 12 bases remained unmatched. The CDR3 sequence: CASSFSATDRGDQPQHF. As DNA, the CDR3 is TGTGCCAGCAGCTTTTCAGCGACCGACAGGGGCGATCAGCCCCAGCATTTT.